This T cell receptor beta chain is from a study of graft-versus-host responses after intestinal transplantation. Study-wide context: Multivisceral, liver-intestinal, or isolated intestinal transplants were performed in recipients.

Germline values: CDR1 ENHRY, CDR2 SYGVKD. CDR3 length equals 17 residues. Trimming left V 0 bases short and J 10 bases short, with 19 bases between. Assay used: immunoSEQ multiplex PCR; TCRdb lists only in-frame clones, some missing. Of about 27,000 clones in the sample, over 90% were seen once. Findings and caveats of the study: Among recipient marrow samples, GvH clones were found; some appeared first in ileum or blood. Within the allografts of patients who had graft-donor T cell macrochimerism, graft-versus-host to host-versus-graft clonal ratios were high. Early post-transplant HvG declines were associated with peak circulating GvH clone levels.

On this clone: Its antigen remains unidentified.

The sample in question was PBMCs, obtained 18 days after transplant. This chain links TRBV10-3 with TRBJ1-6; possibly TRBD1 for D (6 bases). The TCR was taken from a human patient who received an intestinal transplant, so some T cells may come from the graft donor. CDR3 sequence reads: CAISESGGMRDISPLHF. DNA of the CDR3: TGTGCCATCAGTGAGTCGGGAGGGATGAGGGACATCTCACCCCTCCACTTT.